This TCR beta chain stems from a study of Ad26.COV2.S vaccination and SARS-CoV-2 variants. Across the whole study: The authors gave Ad26.COV2.S intramuscularly, either once or twice 56 days apart.

Treatment denoted: 15 to 20 received Ad26.COV2.S at low or high dose, single or two shots; several received placebo; per-sample allocation not given. Following the first vaccine or placebo injection, samples were taken on day 63. A Boston adult aged 18-55 years was the donor. Wuhan-strain SARS-CoV-2 spike was expressed by the Ad26 vector that made up the vaccine. V gave up 4 bases and J gave up 2 bases; unmatched junction bases: 3. The CDR3 spans 13 residues. The germline gives CDR1 GTSNPN, CDR2 SVGIG (reference sequence). TCRdb's table, derived via immunoSEQ multiplex PCR, lists solely in-frame clones and lacks some. The sample records hundreds of thousands of clones, roughly 90% being singletons.

The TCR sequence derives from a person aged 18-60 years who received the Ad26.COV2.S COVID-19 vaccine or a placebo. The material sequenced was peripheral blood, taken in a trial of Ad26.COV2.S vaccine versus placebo. The chain recombines TRBV30 with TRBJ2-3, with 7 nucleotides matching TRBD2. The CDR3 DNA follows: TGTGCCTGGAATAGCGGGCACACAGATACGCAGTATTTT. Translation: CAWNSGHTDTQYF. Full variable domain (remainder filled in from reference TRBV30 and TRBJ2-3): SQTIHQWPATLVQPVGSPLSLECTVEGTSNPNLYWYRQAAGRGLQLLFYSVGIGQISSEVPQNLSASRPQDRQFILSSKKLLLSDSGFYLCAWNSGHTDTQYFGPGTRLTVL.